Presented here are 24 T cell receptor beta chains from one specimen sequenced in a study of blood T cell repertoires in COVID-19. TCRdb's table, derived via immunoSEQ multiplex PCR, lists solely in-frame clones and lacks some. Of under 300,000 clones in the sample, around 83% were seen once. The sequencing sample was made of peripheral blood. All receptors derive from a man aged 25 to 40 who had recovered from COVID-19.

The V and J genes are TRBV27 and TRBJ1-3; D gene ambiguous. CDR1 is MNHEY, CDR2 SMNVEV, per germline (reference sequence). The CDR3 consists of 13 residues. The ends were cut back, 6 bases at V and 0 bases at J, with 6 bases in the middle. The CDR3 here is CASSKSSGNTIYF. CDR3 nucleotides: TGTGCCAGCAGCAAGAGCTCTGGAAACACCATATATTTT.

The chain is built from TRBV5-1 and TRBJ1-1; TRBD1 agrees at 8 bases. There are 13 residues in the CDR3. Unmatched junction bases numbered 6, after V lost 7 bases and J lost 4 bases. Germline assignment: CDR1 SGHRS and CDR2 YFSETQ. For the CDR3, the DNA is TGCGCCAGCCGCAAGACAGGGGCCACTGAAGCTTTCTTT. Translation gives CASRKTGATEAFF.

This clone was counted once. The chain combines TRBV11-2 with TRBJ2-2, with TRBD2 identical over 10 bases. J lost 1 base, V lost 5 bases, and 4 bases had no gene match. The germline CDR1 and CDR2 sequences are SGHAT and FQNNGV. This CDR3 has 16 amino acids. This CDR3 reads CASSPPSGGNTGELFF. The CDR3 DNA is TGTGCCAGCAGCCCCCCTAGCGGGGGGAACACCGGGGAGCTGTTTTTT.

The chain is built from TRBV7-6 and TRBJ2-3; 7 bases are a match to TRBD2. This CDR3 is built from 19 residues. Trimming took 2 bases from V and 3 from J; bases not matched to a gene: 17. Germline CDR1 SGHVS, CDR2 FNYEAQ. The CDR3 protein is CASSLIPGRGGSATDTQYF. The CDR3 nucleotides read TGTGCCAGCAGCTTAATCCCGGGCCGGGGAGGGTCCGCTACAGATACGCAGTATTTT.

The chain has TRBV10-2 and TRBJ1-1, with 9 bases aligning to TRBD1. The junction had 18 bases not matched to a gene; V was cut back by 7 bases and J by 3 bases. From germline, CDR1 is WSHSY and CDR2 SAAADI. CDR3 length equals 18 residues. CDR3 sequence reads: CASNRATGGFLLDTEAFF. CDR3 DNA sequence: TGCGCCAGCAACCGAGCCACAGGGGGCTTCTTATTGGACACTGAAGCTTTCTTT.

As DNA, the CDR3 is TGTGCCAGCAGCTTACGGCGTACAGGAACTAATGAAAAACTGTTTTTT. Translated: CASSLRRTGTNEKLFF. This rearrangement joins TRBV7-6 to TRBJ1-4, with D possibly TRBD1 on 5 matching bases. CDR3 length: 16 amino acids. Germline assignment: CDR1 SGHVS and CDR2 FNYEAQ. The ends were cut back, 2 bases at V and 1 base at J, with 11 bases in the middle.

There are a few counts of this clone. This chain connects TRBV19 to TRBJ1-1; 7 positions match TRBD1. Germline-derived CDR1 and CDR2 are LNHDA and SQIVND (reference sequence). The CDR3 contains 16 residues. V gave up 5 bases and J gave up 1 base; unmatched junction bases: 10. The DNA for the CDR3 is TGTGCCAGTAGTCCGACCCCGGGACAGAGGAACACTGAAGCTTTCTTT. The encoded protein is CASSPTPGQRNTEAFF.

The chain is built from TRBV5-1 and TRBJ2-7; TRBD1 might be the D (6 bases). The CDR3 extends over 12 amino acids. Germline loops: CDR1 SGHRS, CDR2 YFSETQ. The V end lost 2 bases, the J end lost 5 bases, and 8 bases lay between the germline ends. CDR3 DNA sequence: TGCGCCAGCAGCTTCAAGGGGGACGAGCAGTACTTC. It translates to CASSFKGDEQYF. Looking up the rest from reference TRBV5-1 and TRBJ2-7 gives the full variable domain: KAGVTQTPRYLIKTRGQQVTLSCSPISGHRSVSWYQQTPGQGLQFLFEYFSETQRNKGNFPGRFSGRQFSNSRSEMNVSTLELGDSALYLCASSFKGDEQYFGPGTRLTVT.

The V gene is TRBV19, the J gene TRBJ2-3, with D perhaps TRBD1 (7 bases). The CDR3 has 14 residues. V lost 5 bases to trimming and J lost 6 bases, with 15 bases between them. The germline V gene encodes CDR1 LNHDA and CDR2 SQIVND (reference sequence). DNA of the CDR3: TGTGCCAGTAGTTCTGGGGCAGGGGGGGATACGCAGTATTTT. It specifies CASSSGAGGDTQYF.

The J gene is TRBJ2-2, the V gene TRBV11-2, with 11 bases lining up with TRBD1. Germline assignment: CDR1 SGHAT and CDR2 FQNNGV. The CDR3 is 19 residues long. J lost 0 bases, V lost 3 bases, and 9 bases had no gene match. The CDR3 is CASSFVGGTGGSNTGELFF. As DNA, the CDR3 is TGTGCCAGCAGCTTCGTAGGTGGGACAGGGGGGTCGAACACCGGGGAGCTGTTTTTT.

V usage is TRBV7-2 and J usage is TRBJ2-5; D perhaps matches TRBD1 (6 bases). Trimming took 1 base from V and 1 from J, leaving 10 bases between them. Germline lookup yields CDR1 SGHTA and CDR2 FQGNSA. CDR3 length equals 15 residues. In nucleotides, the CDR3 is TGTGCCAGCAGCTTAGTGGACAGCCCCCAAGAGACCCAGTACTTC. Translated: CASSLVDSPQETQYF.

This chain links TRBV27 with TRBJ1-1, with TRBD1 matching over 8 bases. CDR1 and CDR2 from the germline V gene are MNHEY and SMNVEV (reference sequence). Trimming cost V 5 bases and J 4 bases; bases outside gene matches: 6. The CDR3 contains 14 residues. CDR3 amino acids: CASSLRGLITEAFF. For the CDR3, the DNA is TGTGCCAGCAGTCTCAGGGGGCTGATCACTGAAGCTTTCTTT.

The CDR3 DNA is TGTGCCAGCAGCCCGTCAATCCGGGACAGGGGAAAGAAACTGTTTTTT. It yields the protein CASSPSIRDRGKKLFF. The chain employs TRBV11-3 and TRBJ1-4; TRBD1 matches at 10 bases. The length of the CDR3 is 16 residues. V was clipped by 5 bases and J by 11 bases; unmatched bases: 14. Per germline, CDR1 SGHNT and CDR2 YENEEA.

The J gene is TRBJ2-1, the V gene TRBV10-2; D is uncertain. The V and J ends lost 6 bases and 8 bases respectively, with 8 bases between them. The CDR3 covers 11 residues. CDR1 WSHSY and CDR2 SAAADI come from the germline V gene. The CDR3, as DNA: TGCGCCAGCAGCGGAGCTTATGAGCAGTTCTTC. Amino acids: CASSGAYEQFF.

The chain has TRBV28 and TRBJ1-1; TRBD1 agrees at 9 bases. The V gene's germline CDR1 is MDHEN and CDR2 SYDVKM. Trimming removed 7 bases from V and 1 base from J; junction bases left unmatched: 7. This CDR3 comprises 15 residues. Here the CDR3 reads CASTLQGAANTEAFF. The CDR3 region has the DNA TGTGCCAGCACCTTACAGGGGGCTGCGAACACTGAAGCTTTCTTT.

V is TRBV5-1 and J is TRBJ2-5; TRBD2 matches 9 bases. The germline gives CDR1 SGHRS, CDR2 YFSETQ. The CDR3 runs 14 residues. V lost 7 bases, J lost 3 bases, and 7 bases stayed unmatched. The CDR3 DNA sequence: TGCGCCAGCTCCTGGACTAGCGCCGAAGAGACCCAGTACTTC. Protein sequence: CASSWTSAEETQYF.

The V call is TRBV6-5, the J call TRBJ2-1; 7 bases line up with TRBD2. Trimming removed 6 bases from V and 2 bases from J; junction bases left unmatched: 4. Germline V gene lookup returns CDR1 MNHEY and CDR2 SVGAGI. The CDR3 has 14 residues. The CDR3 region is CASRGREPYNEQFF. DNA for the CDR3: TGTGCCAGCAGGGGGAGGGAGCCCTACAATGAGCAGTTCTTC.

The rearrangement uses TRBV19 and TRBJ2-2; D call uncertain. V lost 3 bases and J lost 11, with 10 bases in between. CDR1 is LNHDA, CDR2 SQIVND, per germline (reference sequence). This CDR3 region has 12 residues. The DNA for the CDR3 is TGTGCCAGTAGTATCCGAGTTTCTGAGCTGTTTTTT. Protein sequence: CASSIRVSELFF.

As for this clone: Different DNA sequences within this sample yield the same CDR3. The gene calls are TRBV27 and TRBJ2-1, with 12 bases lining up with TRBD2. The CDR3 covers 14 residues. The V and J ends lost 4 bases and 7 bases, in that order; junction bases with no gene match: 2. Germline V gene sequence: CDR1 MNHEY, CDR2 SMNVEV (reference sequence). This chain's CDR3 is CASSSLAGGNEQFF. The CDR3 DNA sequence: TGTGCCAGCAGTTCTCTAGCGGGGGGGAATGAGCAGTTCTTC.

This chain connects TRBV14 to TRBJ1-2; TRBD1 matches at 9 bases. The CDR3 loop spans 18 amino acids. J was trimmed by 1 base and V by 3 bases; bases with no gene match: 12. The germline V gene has CDR1 SGHDN and CDR2 FVKESK. The CDR3 DNA sequence: TGTGCCAGCAGCCACCATCCTTCCCGGGACAGGGTTAACTATGGCTACACCTTC. Translated, it gives CASSHHPSRDRVNYGYTF.

The V gene is TRBV5-4, the J gene TRBJ2-7; unclear D gene. Germline CDR1 SGHNT, CDR2 YYREEE (reference sequence). The CDR3 consists of 15 residues. The V gene lost 2 bases and the J gene lost 6 bases, with 18 bases spanning the gap. CDR3 coding DNA: TGTGCCAGCAGCTTTAAGGCAGAGGCTTCGGGCGAGCAGTACTTC. It encodes CASSFKAEASGEQYF.

CDR3 loop: CSSGLAGEETQYF. CDR3 sequence (DNA): TGCAGCTCGGGACTAGCGGGGGAAGAGACCCAGTACTTC. J is TRBJ2-5 and V is TRBV29-1, with 14 bases aligning to TRBD2. CDR1 SQVTM and CDR2 ANQGSEA come from the germline V gene. The V segment lost 8 bases and the J segment 3 bases; nucleotides outside the gene matches: 2. This CDR3 spans 13 amino acids.

V and J are TRBV6-1 and TRBJ1-1; perhaps TRBD1 as D (5 bases). The V end lost 3 bases, the J end lost 0 bases, and 8 bases lay between the germline ends. The germline V gene encodes CDR1 MNHNS and CDR2 SASEGT. The CDR3 has 14 residues. In DNA, the CDR3 is TGTGCCAGCAGTGAGCCAGGGCTGAACACTGAAGCTTTCTTT. As protein: CASSEPGLNTEAFF.

The rearrangement links TRBV12-3 or TRBV12-4 to TRBJ1-2; 8 bases map to TRBD1. This CDR3 is 13 amino acids long. The ends lost 6 bases at V and 4 bases at J; junction bases unmatched: 4. In DNA form, the CDR3 reads TGTGCCAGCAGCCGACAGGGGTCCTATGGCTACACCTTC. Translation gives CASSRQGSYGYTF.